These T cell receptor beta chains were read from a single sample in a study of T cell changes during pregnancy in multiple sclerosis. The table came from immunoSEQ multiplex PCR; TCRdb's copy has only in-frame clones and leaves some out. This sample has 95,000 to 100,000 clones, with 75% to 95% found just once. This specimen consisted of peripheral blood, obtained in the second trimester of pregnancy. These receptors all stem from a female donor with multiple sclerosis, enrolled in a pregnancy study. The CDR3 runs from the conserved cysteine through the conserved F or W. The D gene is left open where the match is weak. Size tells how often a clone was seen (once, few, many) or the class of an expanded clone, and some rows leave it out.

d_gene	abundance	v_gene	j_gene	CDR3nt	CDR3aa
.	.	TRBV28	TRBJ1-5	TGTGCCAGCAGTTTATTCGCGATCTTCAGCAATCAGCCCCAGCATTTT	CASSLFAIFSNQPQHF
TRBD1	.	TRBV4-3	TRBJ1-4	TGCGCCAGCGGGGTGGATCGGACAGGGTGGGTTGAAAAACTGTTTTTT	CASGVDRTGWVEKLFF
TRBD2	once	TRBV7-2	TRBJ2-1	TGTGCCAGCAGCATACTAGCGGGAGGGTCCTACAATGAGCAGTTCTTC	CASSILAGGSYNEQFF
TRBD2	.	TRBV9	TRBJ2-3	TGTGCCAGCAATCGACTAGCGGGCGCCGCAGATACGCAGTATTTT	CASNRLAGAADTQYF
.	.	TRBV5-5	TRBJ1-1	TGTGCCAGCAGCTTGGGACCGACAGCCACTGAAGCTTTCTTT	CASSLGPTATEAFF
TRBD1	once	TRBV5-1	TRBJ1-2	TGCGCCAGCAGCACCTTGACAGGGAACTATGGCTACACCTTC	CASSTLTGNYGYTF
.	.	TRBV2	TRBJ2-5	TGTGCCAGCAGGGGCGGGTGGGAGACCCAGTACTTC	CASRGGWETQYF
.	.	TRBV4-1	TRBJ1-3	TGCGCCAGCAGCCAAGCCGGTGCTCGGTACACCATATATTTT	CASSQAGARYTIYF
TRBD2	.	TRBV30	TRBJ2-1	TGTGCCTGGAGCCCTAGCGGGTATTCCTACAATGAGCAGTTCTTC	CAWSPSGYSYNEQFF
.	.	TRBV7-2	TRBJ2-1	TGTGCCAGCAGCTTATTCTTCGGGGGAGCTACCTTCGAGCAGTTCTTC	CASSLFFGGATFEQFF
TRBD1	.	TRBV2	TRBJ1-5	TGTGCCAGCAGTAAAACCGGGACAGGGCATCAGCCCCAGCATTTT	CASSKTGTGHQPQHF
.	.	TRBV4-3	TRBJ2-1	TGCGCCAGCAGCCAAGGGCAAGTTGGGGGGGCGTCCTACAATGAGCAGTTCTTC	CASSQGQVGGASYNEQFF
.	.	TRBV18	TRBJ2-3	TGTGCCAGCTCACCAGTCCCCTTTATGCGGGTATCAGATACGCAGTATTTT	CASSPVPFMRVSDTQYF
.	.	TRBV2	TRBJ1-2	TGTGCCAGCAGTGTTGGGGCTGGGGGCTACACCTTC	CASSVGAGGYTF
.	.	TRBV18	TRBJ2-7	TGTGCCAGCTCACCACGGACAGTTGACGAGCAGTACTTC	CASSPRTVDEQYF
TRBD1	.	TRBV5-6	TRBJ2-7	TGTGCCAGCAGCCGGGACAGGGAGCAGTACTTC	CASSRDREQYF
.	.	TRBV4-1	TRBJ2-7	TGCGCCAGCAGCCAATCCTTGGACTATCTCCCCTCCGAGCAGTACTTC	CASSQSLDYLPSEQYF
.	.	TRBV11-1	TRBJ2-7	TGTGCCAGCAGCTTGGGGCATCTCGGGGAGCAGTACTTC	CASSLGHLGEQYF
.	.	TRBV5-6	TRBJ2-1	TGTGCCAGCAATACCGGAGGGAGCTCCTACAATGAGCAGTTCTTC	CASNTGGSSYNEQFF
TRBD1	.	TRBV9	TRBJ2-1	TGTGCCAGCAGCGCGGGACAGGGGGTGGGTACTACATACAATGAGCAGTTCTTC	CASSAGQGVGTTYNEQFF
.	.	TRBV11-2	TRBJ1-3	TGTGCCAGCAGCCCCCGGGACACATTTGGAAACACCATATATTTT	CASSPRDTFGNTIYF
TRBD2	.	TRBV28	TRBJ2-1	TGTGCCAGCAGGCCTTTTACGGGAGGTACCAATGAGCAGTTCTTC	CASRPFTGGTNEQFF
.	few	TRBV30	TRBJ1-3	TGTGCCTGGACCCAGCGAGCAGCCTCTGGAAACACCATATATTTT	CAWTQRAASGNTIYF
.	.	TRBV7-9	TRBJ2-7	TGTGCCAGCAGCTCTAGCATAGGCCGGGACAAGAACTCCTACGAGCAGTACTTC	CASSSSIGRDKNSYEQYF
.	.	TRBV19	TRBJ2-1	TGTGCCAGTAGTACCCTGACAGCTAAGCAGTTCTTC	CASSTLTAKQFF
TRBD1	.	TRBV5-1	TRBJ1-1	TGCGCCAGCAGCTCCCAAGGGGGCGGCACTGAAGCTTTCTTT	CASSSQGGGTEAFF
.	.	TRBV27	TRBJ1-4	TGTGCCAGCATGAGGGCAACTAATGAAAAACTGTTTTTT	CASMRATNEKLFF
TRBD2	once	TRBV11-3	TRBJ2-3	TGTGCCAGCAGCTTGAATAGCGGGGGACTTGATACGCAGTATTTT	CASSLNSGGLDTQYF
.	.	TRBV2	TRBJ2-7	TGTGCCAGCAGTGGACCAGGGGTAGGGTCCTACGAGCAGTACTTC	CASSGPGVGSYEQYF
.	once	TRBV7-9	TRBJ2-4	TGTGCCAGCAGCCCCTCGAGAGGCATACTAGCCAAAAACATTCAGTACTTC	CASSPSRGILAKNIQYF
TRBD2	.	TRBV5-1	TRBJ2-5	TGCGCCAGCAGACCGCCGGGACTAGCGGGACTCCAAGAGACCCAGTACTTC	CASRPPGLAGLQETQYF
.	.	TRBV2	TRBJ2-1	TGTGCCAGCAGTGAGGGCGGAGCGGTGGTCTACAATGAGCAGTTCTTC	CASSEGGAVVYNEQFF
TRBD2	.	TRBV13	TRBJ2-5	TGTGCCAGCACCTCGGGACTAGCGGACCTCCAAGAGACCCAGTACTTC	CASTSGLADLQETQYF
.	.	TRBV15	TRBJ2-7	TGTGCCACCAGCAGAGAACGGCTAGCGTTATACGAGCAGTACTTC	CATSRERLALYEQYF
TRBD1	.	TRBV11-2	TRBJ2-7	TGTGCCAGCAGCCGGGACAGAACCTACGAGCAGTACTTC	CASSRDRTYEQYF
.	.	TRBV6-1	TRBJ1-2	TGTGCCAGCAGACCCAACGCGGGGGAGGGCTATGGCTACACCTTC	CASRPNAGEGYGYTF
.	.	TRBV19	TRBJ2-2	TGTGCCAGTAGTATAGGCAGGGAGGTTTTGTTTTTT	CASSIGREVLFF
TRBD2	.	TRBV19	TRBJ2-1	TGTGCCAGTAAGATAGCGGGACACTACAATGAGCAGTTCTTC	CASKIAGHYNEQFF
TRBD1	.	TRBV6-5	TRBJ2-7	TGTGCCAGCAGTTCTCTCGGGACAGGACCCTACGAGCAGTACTTC	CASSSLGTGPYEQYF
TRBD2	.	TRBV6-4	TRBJ2-5	TGTGCCAGCAGTGACGAGCTAGCGGGCGAAGCAGAGACCCAGTACTTC	CASSDELAGEAETQYF
.	.	TRBV15	TRBJ2-1	TGTGCCACCAGCACTGGACTACCTAACAATGAGCAGTTCTTC	CATSTGLPNNEQFF
TRBD2	.	TRBV15	TRBJ2-5	TGTGCCACCAGCAGGCCGGGACTAGCGCAAGAGACCCAGTACTTC	CATSRPGLAQETQYF
.	.	TRBV28	TRBJ1-1	TGTGCCAGCAGTTTAAGGGTCGGGACTGGGAACACTGAAGCTTTCTTT	CASSLRVGTGNTEAFF
TRBD2	.	TRBV13	TRBJ2-3	TGTGCCAGCAGCTTAGTAGAGGGAGGGCTGTCGACAGATACGCAGTATTTT	CASSLVEGGLSTDTQYF
.	.	TRBV7-3	TRBJ2-2	TGTGCCAGCAGCTCGAAAACCGTTAGCGGTTCCGGGGAGCTGTTTTTT	CASSSKTVSGSGELFF
TRBD2	few	TRBV9	TRBJ2-1	TGTGCCAGCAGCTCTGAGGCTAGCGGGAGGGCCGGTGAGCAGTTCTTC	CASSSEASGRAGEQFF
.	.	TRBV19	TRBJ2-6	TGTGCCAGTAGTATAGTAGGAGGAGGGACTGGGGCCAACGTCCTGACTTTC	CASSIVGGGTGANVLTF
TRBD2	.	TRBV11-2	TRBJ2-3	TGTGCCAGCAGCTTAGGGCCACTAGCGCGTGCCGCAGATACGCAGTATTTT	CASSLGPLARAADTQYF
.	.	TRBV2	TRBJ2-7	TGTGCCAGCAGAGTCGACAGCTACGAGCAGTACTTC	CASRVDSYEQYF
.	.	TRBV6-5	TRBJ2-3	TGTGCCAGCAGTTTTGGGGTGGTAGCGAGCCCAGATACGCAGTATTTT	CASSFGVVASPDTQYF
TRBD2	.	TRBV9	TRBJ2-2	TGTGCCAGCAGCGGAGAAGGGGGACTAGCGAGCACCGGGGAGCTGTTTTTT	CASSGEGGLASTGELFF
TRBD2	.	TRBV7-2	TRBJ2-3	TGTGCCAGCAGCTTCCTTAGCGGGAGGAGGGCAGATACGCAGTATTTT	CASSFLSGRRADTQYF
.	.	TRBV29-1	TRBJ2-3	TGCAGCGTTGAAAGGACACAGAGTCTCACAGATACGCAGTATTTT	CSVERTQSLTDTQYF